This TCR beta chain was observed in a study of blood T cell repertoires in COVID-19. Study-level background: Italy, Spain and the United States were the sources of the convalescent and acute COVID-19 samples. T cells, B-cell-depleted T cells, or PBMCs provided the cDNA or gDNA that served as material.

Under the authors' procedure: Reference gene primer amplification yielded estimated nucleated cell counts. The protocol was immunoSEQ multiplex PCR, while the TCRdb copy is restricted to in-frame clones and leaves out a portion. V, J and clone size reflect that table, while D and trimming were determined from the DNA. Among some 88,000 clones listed, roughly 83% were seen once. Source material: peripheral blood. The receptor was isolated from a human donor in a cohort sampled during active COVID-19.

The CDR3 sequence is CASSTEVGTSPLHF. The CDR3 DNA reads as TGTGCCAGTAGTACGGAGGTCGGTACTTCACCCCTCCACTTT. The V call is TRBV19, the J call TRBJ1-6; the D is unclear. This CDR3 contains 14 residues. Germline CDR1 and CDR2: LNHDA and SQIVND (reference sequence). Deletions cut 4 bases from V and 9 bases from J, with 13 bases between.